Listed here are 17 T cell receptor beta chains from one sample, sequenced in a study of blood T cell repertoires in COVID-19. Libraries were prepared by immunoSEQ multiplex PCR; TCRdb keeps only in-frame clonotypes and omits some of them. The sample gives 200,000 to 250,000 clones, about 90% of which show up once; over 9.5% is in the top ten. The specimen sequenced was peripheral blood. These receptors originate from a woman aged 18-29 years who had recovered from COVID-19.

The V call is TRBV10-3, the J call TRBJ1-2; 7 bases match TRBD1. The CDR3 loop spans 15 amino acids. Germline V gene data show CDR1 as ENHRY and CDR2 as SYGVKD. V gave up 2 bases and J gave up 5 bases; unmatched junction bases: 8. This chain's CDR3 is CAISETDRDVYGYTF. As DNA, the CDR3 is TGTGCCATCAGTGAGACCGACAGGGACGTGTATGGCTACACCTTC.

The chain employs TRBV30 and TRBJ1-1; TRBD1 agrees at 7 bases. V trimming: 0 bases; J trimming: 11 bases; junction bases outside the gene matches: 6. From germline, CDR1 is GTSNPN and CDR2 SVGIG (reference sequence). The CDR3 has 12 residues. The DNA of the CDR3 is TGTGCCTGGAGTGTATTCGCAGGGGGGGCTTTCTTT. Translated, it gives CAWSVFAGGAFF.

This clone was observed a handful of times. The CDR3 spells CASSLAGEGEQYF. In nucleotides, the CDR3 is TGTGCCAGCAGCTTAGCCGGGGAAGGGGAGCAGTACTTC. The rearrangement joins TRBV7-9 to TRBJ2-7, with a tentative D call TRBD2 (5 bases). Germline-derived CDR1 and CDR2 are SEHNR and FQNEAQ (reference sequence). V was cut by 0 bases and J by 7 bases, with 10 bases left in between. This CDR3 has 13 amino acids.

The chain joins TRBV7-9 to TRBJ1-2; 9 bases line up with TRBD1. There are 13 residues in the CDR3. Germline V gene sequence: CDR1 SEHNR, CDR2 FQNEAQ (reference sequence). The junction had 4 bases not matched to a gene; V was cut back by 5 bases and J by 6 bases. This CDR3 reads CASSERDRDGYTF. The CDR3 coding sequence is TGTGCCAGCAGCGAACGGGACAGGGATGGCTACACCTTC.

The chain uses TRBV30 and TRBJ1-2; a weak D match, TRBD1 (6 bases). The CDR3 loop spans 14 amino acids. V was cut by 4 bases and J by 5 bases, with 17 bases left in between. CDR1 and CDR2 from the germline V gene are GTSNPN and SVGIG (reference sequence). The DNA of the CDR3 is TGTGCCTGGATGTCTGTAGGGGGAGGGTATGGCTACACCTTC. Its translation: CAWMSVGGGYGYTF.

The CDR3 nucleotides are TGCGCCAGCAGCCAAGAAATTGCGGGCCCCGGGGAGCTGTTTTTT. Amino acid sequence: CASSQEIAGPGELFF. V usage is TRBV4-3 and J usage is TRBJ2-2; D might be TRBD2 (5 bases). Germline CDR1 is LGHNA and CDR2 is YSLEER. The V gene lost 0 bases and the J gene lost 6 bases, with 11 bases spanning the gap. The CDR3 covers 15 residues.

The CDR3 DNA follows: TGTGCCAGCAGTTATGACAGAAACACTGAAGCTTTCTTT. This sequence encodes CASSYDRNTEAFF. The chain is built from TRBV6-2 or TRBV6-3 and TRBJ1-1, with D possibly matching TRBD1 (5 bases). This CDR3 has 13 residues. V lost 3 bases, J lost 2 bases, and 7 bases lay in between. Germline V gives CDR1 MNHEY, CDR2 SVGEGT.

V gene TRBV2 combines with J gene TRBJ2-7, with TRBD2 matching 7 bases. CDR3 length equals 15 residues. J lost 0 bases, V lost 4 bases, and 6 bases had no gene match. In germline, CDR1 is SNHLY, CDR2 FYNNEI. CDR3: CASSGLGGSSYEQYF. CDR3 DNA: TGTGCCAGCAGTGGATTAGGCGGGAGCTCCTACGAGCAGTACTTC. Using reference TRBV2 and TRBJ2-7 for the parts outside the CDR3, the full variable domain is EPEVTQTPSHQVTQMGQEVILRCVPISNHLYFYWYRQILGQKVEFLVSFYNNEISEKSEIFDDQFSVERPDGSNFTLKIRSTKLEDSAMYFCASSGLGGSSYEQYFGPGTRLTVT.

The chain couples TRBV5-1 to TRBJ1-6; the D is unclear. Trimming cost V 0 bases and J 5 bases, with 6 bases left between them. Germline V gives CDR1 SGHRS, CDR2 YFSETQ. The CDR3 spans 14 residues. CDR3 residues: CASSLDKNNSPLHF. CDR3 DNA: TGCGCCAGCAGCTTGGACAAGAATAATTCACCCCTCCACTTT.

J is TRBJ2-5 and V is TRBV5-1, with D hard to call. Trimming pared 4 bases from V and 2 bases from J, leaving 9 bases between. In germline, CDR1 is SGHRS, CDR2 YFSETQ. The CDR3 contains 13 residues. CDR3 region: CASSPLPQETQYF. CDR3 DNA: TGCGCCAGCAGCCCCCTACCTCAAGAGACCCAGTACTTC. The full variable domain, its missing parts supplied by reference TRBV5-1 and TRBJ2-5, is KAGVTQTPRYLIKTRGQQVTLSCSPISGHRSVSWYQQTPGQGLQFLFEYFSETQRNKGNFPGRFSGRQFSNSRSEMNVSTLELGDSALYLCASSPLPQETQYFGPGTRLLVL.

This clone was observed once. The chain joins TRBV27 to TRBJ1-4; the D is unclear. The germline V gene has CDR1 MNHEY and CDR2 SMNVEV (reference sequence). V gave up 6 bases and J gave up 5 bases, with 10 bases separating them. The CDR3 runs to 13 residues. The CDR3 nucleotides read TGTGCCAGCAGCCGAGGGCTAAATGAAAAACTGTTTTTT. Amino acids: CASSRGLNEKLFF.

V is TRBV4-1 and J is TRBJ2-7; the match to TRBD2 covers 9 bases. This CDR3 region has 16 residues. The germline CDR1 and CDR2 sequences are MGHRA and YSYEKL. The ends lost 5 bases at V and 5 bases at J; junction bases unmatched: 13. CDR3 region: CASSTSVAGGPDEQYF. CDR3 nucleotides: TGCGCCAGCAGCACGTCTGTGGCGGGAGGGCCGGACGAGCAGTACTTC.

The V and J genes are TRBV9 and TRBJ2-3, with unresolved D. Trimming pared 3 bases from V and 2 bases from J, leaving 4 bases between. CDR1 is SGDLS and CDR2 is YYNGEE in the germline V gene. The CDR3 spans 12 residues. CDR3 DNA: TGTGCCAGCAGCGACATCACAGATACGCAGTATTTT. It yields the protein CASSDITDTQYF.

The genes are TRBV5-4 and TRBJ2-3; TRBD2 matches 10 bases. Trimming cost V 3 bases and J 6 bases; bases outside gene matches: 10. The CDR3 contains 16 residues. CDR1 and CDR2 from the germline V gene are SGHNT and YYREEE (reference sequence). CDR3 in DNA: TGTGCCAGCAGCTCCATGAGCGGGAGGGCCCTCGATACGCAGTATTTT. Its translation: CASSSMSGRALDTQYF.

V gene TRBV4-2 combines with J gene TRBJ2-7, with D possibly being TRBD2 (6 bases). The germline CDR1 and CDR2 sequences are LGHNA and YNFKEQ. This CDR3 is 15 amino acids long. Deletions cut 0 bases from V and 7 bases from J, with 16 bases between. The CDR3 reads CASSQESAGPGEQYF. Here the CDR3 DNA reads TGTGCCAGCAGCCAAGAGTCCGCGGGGCCTGGAGAGCAGTACTTC.

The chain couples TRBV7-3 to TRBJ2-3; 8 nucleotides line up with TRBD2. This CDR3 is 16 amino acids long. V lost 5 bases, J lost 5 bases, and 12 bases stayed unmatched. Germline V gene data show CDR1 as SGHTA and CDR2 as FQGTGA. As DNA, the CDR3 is TGTGCCAGCAGCCTGTCTAGCGGGCTAGGGGGAGATACGCAGTATTTT. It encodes CASSLSSGLGGDTQYF.

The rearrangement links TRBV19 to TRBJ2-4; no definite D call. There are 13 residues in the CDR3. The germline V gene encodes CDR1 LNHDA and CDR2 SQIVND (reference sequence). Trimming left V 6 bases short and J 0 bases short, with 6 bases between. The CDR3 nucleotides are TGTGCCAGTAGACTGGTAGCCAAAAACATTCAGTACTTC. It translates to CASRLVAKNIQYF.